The clone carrying this TCR beta chain was detected many times. Its antigen is unidentified. This sample is part of a study of CD8+CD57+ T cells in acquired aplastic anemia. Study in general: Around 3.5 ug was the average amount of DNA from sorted CD4+ and CD8+ cells. Whole-study findings and limits: CD8+ Simpson's diversity in patients was not significantly different from that in controls.

Template material for TCR beta VDJ and CDR3 profiling consisted of genomic DNA. Each CDR3 protein is one row after TCRdb ran MiXCR on the reads. In the table there are some 170,000 distinct CDR3 sequences, roughly 48% of which are singletons. Patients who underwent sequencing had shown CD8+CD57+ cell expansion by flow cytometry. The V gene's germline CDR1 is DFQATT and CDR2 SNEGSKA (reference sequence). V dropped 8 bases and J dropped 6 bases, with 13 bases sitting between them. The CDR3 is 11 residues long. Sample: sorted CD4+, CD8+, or CD8+CD57+ T cells (not recorded which) from PBMCs. V is TRBV20-1 and J is TRBJ1-2; tentative D call: TRBD1 (6 bases). The sequence derives from a human donor with aplastic anemia. CDR3 amino acids: CSQGTVDGYTF. The CDR3 DNA sequence: TGCAGTCAGGGGACGGTGGATGGCTACACCTTC.